One sample yielded the 5 T cell receptor beta chains listed below, sequenced in a study of shared clonotypes between healthy human individuals. Libraries were prepared by immunoSEQ multiplex PCR; TCRdb keeps only in-frame clonotypes and omits some of them. Counted here are about 990,000 clones, 75% to 85% occurring once; the ten biggest clones make up more than 0.55%. Sequenced sample: memory CD4+ T cells from PBMCs. The subset: CD45RA-negative fraction. The receptors here all came from a man younger than 35 in good health. Some clones in this sample may be carry-over from other donors' samples.

The chain joins TRBV7-6 to TRBJ2-7; D is unclear. V dropped 1 base and J dropped 6 bases, with 10 bases sitting between them. Looked up from germline, CDR1 is SGHVS and CDR2 is FNYEAQ. There are 13 residues in the CDR3. The CDR3 spells CASSLEGVSEQYF. The CDR3 DNA is TGTGCCAGCAGCTTAGAAGGAGTTTCCGAGCAGTACTTC. The whole variable domain, remainder taken from reference TRBV7-6 and TRBJ2-7, is GAGVSQSPRYKVTKRGQDVALRCDPISGHVSLYWYRQALGQGPEFLTYFNYEAQQDKSGLPNDRFSAERPEGSISTLTIQRTEQRDSAMYRCASSLEGVSEQYFGPGTRLTVT.

As for this clone: This clone may be a read error of a much larger clone one base away. This chain joins TRBV5-1 and TRBJ1-1; D gene unclear. The CDR3 loop spans 13 amino acids. CDR1 and CDR2 from the germline V gene are SGHRS and YFSETQ. CDR3 residues: CASGLISDTEAFF. The CDR3 DNA is TGCGCCAGCGGCTTGATTTCGGACACTGAAGCTTTCTTT.

V is TRBV19 and J is TRBJ2-2, with 9 bases that match TRBD1. V dropped 10 bases and J dropped 1; count of bases not matched to a gene: 7. Germline V lookup: CDR1 LNHDA, CDR2 SQIVND (reference sequence). The CDR3 extends over 15 amino acids. DNA of the CDR3: TGTGCCACCACCGGGACAGGGATGAACACCGGGGAGCTGTTTTTT. It yields the protein CATTGTGMNTGELFF.

This chain uses TRBV14 with TRBJ2-1, with no clear D. The V end lost 0 bases, the J end lost 8 bases, and 8 bases lay between the germline ends. This CDR3 contains 13 residues. Germline V CDR1 and CDR2: SGHDN, FVKESK. CDR3 DNA sequence: TGTGCCAGCAGCCAAGATAGAGAGGATGAGCAGTTCTTC. It specifies CASSQDREDEQFF. The full variable domain, rest sourced from reference TRBV14 and TRBJ2-1, is EAGVTQFPSHSVIEKGQTVTLRCDPISGHDNLYWYRRVMGKEIKFLLHFVKESKQDESGMPNNRFLAERTGGTYSTLKVQPAELEDSGVYFCASSQDREDEQFFGPGTRLTVL.

V and J are TRBV5-6 and TRBJ1-1; no clear D gene. The CDR3 is 14 residues long. CDR1 and CDR2 from the germline V gene are SGHDT and YYEEEE. Trimming cost V 0 bases and J 4 bases, with 10 bases left between them. CDR3 loop: CASSLGTPGTEAFF. For the CDR3, the DNA is TGTGCCAGCAGCTTGGGGACCCCAGGCACTGAAGCTTTCTTT.